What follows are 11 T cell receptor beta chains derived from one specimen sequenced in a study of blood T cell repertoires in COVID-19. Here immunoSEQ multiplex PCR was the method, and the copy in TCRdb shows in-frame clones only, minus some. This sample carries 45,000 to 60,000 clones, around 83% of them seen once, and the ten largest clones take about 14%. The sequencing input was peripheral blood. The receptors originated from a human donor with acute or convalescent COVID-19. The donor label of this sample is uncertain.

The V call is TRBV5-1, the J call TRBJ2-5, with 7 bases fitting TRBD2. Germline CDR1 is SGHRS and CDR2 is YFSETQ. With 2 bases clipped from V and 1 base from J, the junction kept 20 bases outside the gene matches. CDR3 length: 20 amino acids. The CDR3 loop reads CASSFLPPLGSGMAQETQYF. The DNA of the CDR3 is TGCGCCAGCAGCTTTCTGCCCCCCCTGGGAAGCGGGATGGCCCAAGAGACCCAGTACTTC.

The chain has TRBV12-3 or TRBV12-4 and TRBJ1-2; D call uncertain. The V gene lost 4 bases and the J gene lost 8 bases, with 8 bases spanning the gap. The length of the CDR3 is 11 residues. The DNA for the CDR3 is TGTGCCAGCAGTTCCCCCAGGGGCTACACCTTC. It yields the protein CASSSPRGYTF.

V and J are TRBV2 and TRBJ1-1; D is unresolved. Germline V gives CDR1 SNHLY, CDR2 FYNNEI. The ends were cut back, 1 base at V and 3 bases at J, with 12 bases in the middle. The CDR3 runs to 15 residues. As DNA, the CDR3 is TGTGCCAGCAGTGAAGGCCCTCCCCAGGACACTGAAGCTTTCTTT. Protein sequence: CASSEGPPQDTEAFF.

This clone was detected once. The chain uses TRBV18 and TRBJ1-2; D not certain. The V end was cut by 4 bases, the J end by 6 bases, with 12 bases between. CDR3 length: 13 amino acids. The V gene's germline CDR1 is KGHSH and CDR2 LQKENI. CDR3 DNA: TGTGCCAGCTCACGGGAGGCAAGCCATGGCTACACCTTC. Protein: CASSREASHGYTF.

The CDR3: CASSMGGISGSGELFF. CDR3 bases: TGTGCCAGTAGTATGGGAGGAATTAGCGGGAGCGGGGAGCTGTTTTTT. The rearrangement joins TRBV19 to TRBJ2-2; 9 bases line up with TRBD2. The trim removed 3 bases at V and 7 bases at J, leaving 9 bases unmatched. Per germline, CDR1 LNHDA and CDR2 SQIVND (reference sequence). There are 16 residues in the CDR3.

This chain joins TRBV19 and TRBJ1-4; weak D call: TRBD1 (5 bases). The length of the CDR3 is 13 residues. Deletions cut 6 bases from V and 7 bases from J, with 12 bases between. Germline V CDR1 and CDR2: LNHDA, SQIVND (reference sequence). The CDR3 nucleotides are TGTGCCAGTAGGGGGCAAGTTGGTGAAAAACTGTTTTTT. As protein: CASRGQVGEKLFF.

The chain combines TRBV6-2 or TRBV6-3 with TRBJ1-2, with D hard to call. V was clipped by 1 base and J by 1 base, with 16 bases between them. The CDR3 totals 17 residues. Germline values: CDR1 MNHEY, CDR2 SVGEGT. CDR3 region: CASSYLPLAGFNYGYTF. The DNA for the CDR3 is TGTGCCAGCAGTTACTTGCCGTTGGCAGGCTTTAACTATGGCTACACCTTC.

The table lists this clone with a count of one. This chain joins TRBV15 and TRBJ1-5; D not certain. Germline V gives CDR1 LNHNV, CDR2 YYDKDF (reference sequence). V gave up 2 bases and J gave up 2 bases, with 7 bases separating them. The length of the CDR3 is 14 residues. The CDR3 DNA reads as TGTGCCACCAGCAGACCCGGGGGCAATCAGCCCCAGCATTTT. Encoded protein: CATSRPGGNQPQHF.

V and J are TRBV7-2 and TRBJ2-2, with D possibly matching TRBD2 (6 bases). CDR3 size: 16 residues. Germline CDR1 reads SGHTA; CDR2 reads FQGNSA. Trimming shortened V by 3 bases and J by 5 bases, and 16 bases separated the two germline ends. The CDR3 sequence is CASSFGRAAGTGELFF. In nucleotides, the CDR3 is TGTGCCAGCAGCTTCGGTCGGGCGGCGGGAACCGGGGAGCTGTTTTTT.

The CDR3: CASRYQDNTEAFF. DNA of the CDR3: TGTGCCAGCAGATATCAGGATAACACTGAAGCTTTCTTT. The genes are TRBV12-3 or TRBV12-4 and TRBJ1-1; D gene ambiguous. V was shortened by 6 bases and J by 2 bases, with 10 bases between the two germline ends. The CDR3 is made up of 13 amino acids.

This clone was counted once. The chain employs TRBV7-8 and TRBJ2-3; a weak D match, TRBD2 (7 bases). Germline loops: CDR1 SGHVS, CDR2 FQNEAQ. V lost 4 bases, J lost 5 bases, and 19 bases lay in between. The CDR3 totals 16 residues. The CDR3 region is CASSSSSRGQGDTQYF. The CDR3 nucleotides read TGTGCCAGCAGCTCTTCGTCGCGGGGGCAGGGAGATACGCAGTATTTT.